This TCR beta chain originates from a study of read filtering for tumor transcriptome and immune sequencing. Study information: Revised staging placed 8 patients in R-ISS I, about 17 in II, six or seven in III. Transcriptome libraries were built from DNase-treated RNA.

The study's findings and limits: This fraction held mixed bone marrow immune cells after CD138-negative sorting. Even smaller IR-seq throughput identified most shared clonotypes.

By sample share, this clonotype is medium-sized. Its target is unknown. This library used around 0.4 ug RNA and molecular barcoded adaptors spanning alpha/delta and beta/gamma chains. MiXCR, run by TCRdb on the reads, gives a single entry per CDR3 protein. Of 43,000 or so distinct CDR3 sequences detected, around 19% appear once; the ten largest clones hold 37%. Germline V gene data show CDR1 as MDHEN and CDR2 as SYDVKM. This CDR3 is 13 amino acids long. The ends were cut back, 6 bases at V and 3 bases at J, with 9 bases in the middle. The chain has TRBV28 and TRBJ2-1; D is tentatively TRBD1 or TRBD2 (6 bases each). The sample comprised a population of CD138-negative cells sorted from bone marrow. This TCR derives from a donor older than 35 with multiple myeloma. The CDR3 here is CASSGGGYNEQFF. The CDR3 nucleotides are TGTGCCAGCAGCGGAGGGGGCTACAATGAGCAGTTCTTC. Variable domain in full (rest from reference TRBV28 and TRBJ2-1): DVKVTQSSRYLVKRTGEKVFLECVQDMDHENMFWYRQDPGLGLRLIYFSYDVKMKEKGDIPEGYSVSREKKERFSLILESASTNQTSMYLCASSGGGYNEQFFGPGTRLTVL.